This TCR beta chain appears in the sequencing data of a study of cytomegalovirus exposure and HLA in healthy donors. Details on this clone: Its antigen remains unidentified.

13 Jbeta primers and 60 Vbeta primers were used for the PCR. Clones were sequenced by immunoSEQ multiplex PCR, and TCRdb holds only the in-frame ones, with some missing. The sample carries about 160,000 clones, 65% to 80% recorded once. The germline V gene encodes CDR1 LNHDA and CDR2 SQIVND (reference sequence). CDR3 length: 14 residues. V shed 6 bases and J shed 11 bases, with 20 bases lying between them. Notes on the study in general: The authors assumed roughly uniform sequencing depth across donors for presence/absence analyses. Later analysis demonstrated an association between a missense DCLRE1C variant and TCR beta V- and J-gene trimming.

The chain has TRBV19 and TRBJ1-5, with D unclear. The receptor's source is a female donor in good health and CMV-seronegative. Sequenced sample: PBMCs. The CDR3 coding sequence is TGTGCCAGTAGCCCTAGCGGCCTCTATCGAGCCCAGCATTTT. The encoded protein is CASSPSGLYRAQHF.